This T cell receptor beta chain was obtained from a study of technical replicates of blood from four donors. Using immunoSEQ multiplex PCR, the repertoire was profiled, and TCRdb retains in-frame clones only, with some absent. The repertoire consists of just under 45,000 clones, with approximately 96% occurring once and the leading ten covering about 0.38%. In germline, CDR1 is PRHDT, CDR2 FYEKMQ (reference sequence). CDR3 length: 12 residues. V lost 5 bases and J 4 bases, leaving 8 bases between the germline ends. Sequenced sample: T cells isolated from PBMCs. The source of this sequence is a human donor in good health. The V gene is TRBV13, the J gene TRBJ1-1; weak D call: TRBD1 (6 bases). The CDR3, as DNA: TGTGCCAGCAGCGAAGGGGGCACTGAAGCTTTCTTT. This translates into CASSEGGTEAFF.